Listed here are 18 T cell receptor beta chains from one sample, sequenced in a study of vaccination and CD4 T cells after COVID-19. Treatment reported: approximately 10-day PBMC culture with coronavirus spike peptide pools or control peptides (ViraFEST assay). These receptors have no identified antigens. The study sequenced cultured CD4+ T cell DNA using the Oncomine TCR Beta short-read assay. From the PCR reads, TCRdb called clonotypes with MiXCR, one entry per CDR3 protein. Of some 20,000 distinct CDR3 sequences listed, about 42% were seen once; the top ten hold around 6.6%. Sequenced here: CD4+ T cells from blood, cultured in vitro, sampled before SARS-CoV-2 vaccination. These receptors were collected from a human donor who had recovered from COVID-19.

This chain connects TRBV25-1 to TRBJ2-3, with D tentatively TRBD2 (6 bases). This CDR3 contains 16 residues. The V gene lost 5 bases and the J gene lost 0 bases, with 15 bases spanning the gap. The V gene's germline CDR1 is MGHDK and CDR2 SYGVNS. CDR3 sequence: CASSMGFRESTDTQYF. In DNA form, the CDR3 reads TGTGCCAGCAGTATGGGTTTTCGGGAGAGCACAGATACGCAGTATTTT.

CDR3: CASSELSGGVGSPLHF. The CDR3 nucleotides are TGTGCCAGCAGTGAACTTTCTGGGGGTGTTGGGTCACCCCTCCACTTT. This rearrangement joins TRBV2 to TRBJ1-6; D perhaps matches TRBD1 (5 bases). This CDR3 has 16 residues. Germline assignment: CDR1 SNHLY and CDR2 FYNNEI. V was trimmed by 2 bases and J by 10 bases, leaving 18 bases between them.

This chain links TRBV6-2 or TRBV6-3 with TRBJ2-1; D possibly corresponds to TRBD1 (5 bases). The ends were cut back, 3 bases at V and 5 bases at J, with 17 bases in the middle. Germline CDR1 MNHEY, CDR2 SVGEGT. CDR3 length equals 16 residues. The CDR3 is CASSYQRQPPDNEQFF. CDR3 in DNA: TGTGCCAGCAGTTATCAAAGACAGCCACCCGACAATGAGCAGTTCTTC.

This clonotype was counted once. This sequence joins TRBV20-1 and TRBJ2-7, with 7 bases matching TRBD1. With 2 bases clipped from V and 3 bases from J, the junction kept 10 bases outside the gene matches. The germline gives CDR1 DFQATT, CDR2 SNEGSKA (reference sequence). There are 15 residues in the CDR3. The CDR3 protein is CSARQSGTDYYEQYF. CDR3 DNA sequence: TGCAGTGCTAGACAATCCGGGACAGACTACTACGAGCAGTACTTC.

This clonotype was seen only a few times. The V call is TRBV11-3, the J call TRBJ2-5, with D unclear. The length of the CDR3 is 14 residues. Trimming stripped 5 bases from V and 1 base from J, with 11 bases between. Germline V CDR1 and CDR2: SGHNT, YENEEA. CDR3 coding DNA: TGTGCCAGCAGCCCCGTCAGGTCCCAAGAGACCCAGTACTTC. It specifies CASSPVRSQETQYF.

This clonotype was detected only a few times. The chain combines TRBV7-8 with TRBJ2-3; D remains unclear. The CDR3 has 12 residues. Germline V gene data show CDR1 as SGHVS and CDR2 as FQNEAQ. The germline V and J ends were trimmed by 3 bases and 3 bases, with 4 bases remaining between them. Here the CDR3 reads CASSFITDTQYF. The CDR3 DNA reads as TGTGCCAGCAGCTTTATAACAGATACGCAGTATTTT.

This clonotype has a handful of counts. This chain links TRBV11-2 with TRBJ2-3, with 9 bases aligning to TRBD2. Trimming removed 3 bases from V and 2 bases from J; junction bases left unmatched: 3. This CDR3 is built from 15 residues. Per germline, CDR1 SGHAT and CDR2 FQNNGV. The chain's CDR3 is CASSFSGRATDTQYF. CDR3 coding DNA: TGTGCCAGCAGCTTTAGCGGGAGAGCCACAGATACGCAGTATTTT.

The V gene is TRBV20-1, the J gene TRBJ2-7, with 7 bases fitting TRBD2. V trimming: 4 bases; J trimming: 5 bases; junction bases outside the gene matches: 11. Germline V lookup: CDR1 DFQATT, CDR2 SNEGSKA (reference sequence). The CDR3 has 14 residues. CDR3 loop: CSAKGLLAFDEQYF. As DNA, the CDR3 is TGCAGTGCTAAGGGGTTACTAGCGTTCGACGAGCAGTACTTC.

The V and J genes are TRBV20-1 and TRBJ1-2; no clear D gene. Germline values: CDR1 DFQATT, CDR2 SNEGSKA (reference sequence). Deletions cut 1 base from V and 2 bases from J, with 8 bases between. The CDR3 is made up of 13 amino acids. CDR3 in amino acids: CSARAPGNYGYTF. For the CDR3, the DNA is TGCAGTGCTAGAGCTCCAGGCAACTATGGCTACACCTTC.

The CDR3 DNA follows: TGTGCCAGCAGCCCGTTTGGCCAGCCCCAGCATTTT. It yields the protein CASSPFGQPQHF. The chain carries TRBV27 and TRBJ1-5; unclear D gene. V lost 6 bases and J lost 7, with 10 bases in between. CDR1 is MNHEY, CDR2 SMNVEV, per germline (reference sequence). This CDR3 spans 12 amino acids.

By share, this clonotype ranks as large. The rearrangement uses TRBV11-3 and TRBJ1-6; no clear D gene. V shed 4 bases and J shed 10 bases, with 14 bases lying between them. The CDR3 consists of 14 residues. Looked up from germline, CDR1 is SGHNT and CDR2 is YENEEA. The CDR3, as DNA: TGTGCCAGCAGCTATCTCAGCCGTCTATCACCCCTCCACTTT. Translating gives CASSYLSRLSPLHF. The full variable domain, in which reference TRBV11-3 and TRBJ1-6 provide the parts outside the CDR3, is EAGVVQSPRYKIIEKKQPVAFWCNPISGHNTLYWYLQNLGQGPELLIRYENEEAVDDSQLPKDRFSAERLKGVDSTLKIQPAELGDSAVYLCASSYLSRLSPLHFGNGTRLTVT.

The rearrangement joins TRBV9 to TRBJ1-2; D remains ambiguous. The germline V gene encodes CDR1 SGDLS and CDR2 YYNGEE. Trimming took 3 bases from V and 4 from J, leaving 10 bases between them. The CDR3 extends over 13 amino acids. CDR3 bases: TGTGCCAGCAGCGCCTATGGGATCTATGGCTACACCTTC. Its translation is CASSAYGIYGYTF.

The chain links TRBV27 to TRBJ2-3; TRBD1 might be the D (6 bases). The CDR3 extends over 15 amino acids. Trimming took off 3 bases at V and 4 bases at J, with 14 bases between the two ends. Per germline, CDR1 MNHEY and CDR2 SMNVEV (reference sequence). The CDR3: CASSLTGRGSDTQYF. The CDR3 DNA reads TGTGCCAGCAGTTTGACGGGCAGGGGATCAGATACGCAGTATTTT.

This chain connects TRBV6-2 or TRBV6-3 to TRBJ1-1; the D gene is possibly TRBD1 (6 bases). V was shortened by 0 bases and J by 2 bases, with 10 bases between the two germline ends. This CDR3 comprises 15 residues. Germline V gives CDR1 MNHEY, CDR2 SVGEGT. CDR3: CASSYSGTINTEAFF. CDR3 sequence (DNA): TGTGCCAGCAGTTACTCCGGGACAATAAACACTGAAGCTTTCTTT.

This clonotype was counted only a few times. The chain uses TRBV6-1 and TRBJ1-6; D perhaps matches TRBD1 (5 bases). This CDR3 comprises 15 residues. V lost 0 bases and J 7 bases, leaving 10 bases between the germline ends. The germline V gene encodes CDR1 MNHNS and CDR2 SASEGT. The CDR3 sequence is CASSEAKGNNSPLHF. For the CDR3, the DNA is TGTGCCAGCAGTGAAGCGAAGGGGAACAATTCACCCCTCCACTTT.

The chain combines TRBV28 with TRBJ1-2; 7 bases map to TRBD1. The CDR3 covers 16 residues. Germline CDR1 is MDHEN and CDR2 is SYDVKM. The junction had 13 bases not matched to a gene; V was cut back by 3 bases and J by 6 bases. DNA for the CDR3: TGTGCCAGCAGTTTGCTTCAGTATAAGGGGGCGGATGGCTACACCTTC. As protein: CASSLLQYKGADGYTF.

The chain employs TRBV18 and TRBJ2-4; D is ambiguous. V lost 1 base, J lost 15 bases, and 13 bases lay in between. Germline CDR1 KGHSH, CDR2 LQKENI. The CDR3 runs to 12 residues. This CDR3 reads CASSPQAAGLYF. In nucleotides, the CDR3 is TGTGCCAGCTCACCACAGGCGGCCGGCCTGTACTTC.

V and J are TRBV5-4 and TRBJ1-2, with D unresolved. Trimming cost V 4 bases and J 0 bases, with 16 bases left between them. CDR3 length: 16 amino acids. Looked up from germline, CDR1 is SGHNT and CDR2 is YYREEE (reference sequence). CDR3 DNA sequence: TGTGCCAGCAGCCTCACCCCAGACCGAGCTAACTATGGCTACACCTTC. The encoded protein is CASSLTPDRANYGYTF.